The 15 T cell receptor beta chains listed next were all sequenced from one sample in a study of regulatory T cells in long-lasting Graves disease. Building of the TCR beta libraries involved iRepertoire HTBI primers and Arm-PCR of CDR3 regions. TCRdb ran MiXCR on the multiplex PCR reads and lists one entry per CDR3 protein. The sample lists roughly 700,000 distinct CDR3 sequences; approximately 29% were seen once. Time point noted: persistent/refractory GD, antithyroid drugs over 5 years with positive TRAb. There was RNA extracted from PBMCs, and the TCR library was made from it. The specimen was peripheral blood mononuclear cells (PBMCs), collected when the disease was refractory, from a patient treated with antithyroid drugs. All receptors come from a female donor with Graves disease.

This clonotype showed up many times. This chain links TRBV28 with TRBJ2-7; the D gene is possibly TRBD1 (5 bases). V lost 7 bases and J lost 6, with 19 bases in between. Germline V gene data show CDR1 as MDHEN and CDR2 as SYDVKM. The length of the CDR3 is 14 residues. The CDR3 nucleotides read TGTGCCAGCAACTTAGGGGCAGGGCTGTCCGAGCAGTACTTC. This encodes CASNLGAGLSEQYF.

The genes are TRBV7-2 and TRBJ1-1, with D perhaps TRBD1 (5 bases). The V gene's germline CDR1 is SGHTA and CDR2 FQGNSA. The CDR3 runs 16 residues. V lost 5 bases and J 1 base, leaving 17 bases between the germline ends. The CDR3 DNA follows: TGTGCCAGCAGCCTTCTCGGACACCAAGCGAACACTGAAGCTTTCTTT. Its translation is CASSLLGHQANTEAFF. Based on the CDR3 plus reference TRBV7-2 and TRBJ1-1, the full variable domain is GAGVSQSPSNKVTEKGKDVELRCDPISGHTALYWYRQSLGQGLEFLIYFQGNSAPDKSGLPSDRFSAERTGGSVSTLTIQRTQQEDSAVYLCASSLLGHQANTEAFFGQGTRLTVV.

V gene TRBV20-1 combines with J gene TRBJ1-1; D is uncertain. Germline CDR1 is DFQATT and CDR2 is SNEGSKA (reference sequence). This CDR3 has 13 amino acids. V lost 3 bases and J 0 bases, leaving 8 bases between the germline ends. CDR3 sequence: CSASSLVNTEAFF. The DNA of the CDR3 is TGCAGTGCTAGTTCTCTGGTGAACACTGAAGCTTTCTTT.

The rearrangement links TRBV20-1 to TRBJ2-7; D is unclear. The length of the CDR3 is 15 residues. Germline CDR1 reads DFQATT; CDR2 reads SNEGSKA (reference sequence). The V and J ends lost 2 bases and 5 bases respectively, with 19 bases between them. CDR3 sequence: CSARQRVGRLDEQYF. The DNA for the CDR3 is TGCAGTGCTAGACAGAGAGTAGGTAGGCTAGACGAGCAGTACTTC.

This clonotype has just a few counts. The chain recombines TRBV20-1 with TRBJ1-2; 9 bases match TRBD1. Trimming took 3 bases from V and 3 from J; bases not matched to a gene: 8. Germline lookup yields CDR1 DFQATT and CDR2 SNEGSKA (reference sequence). The CDR3 length is 15 residues. The CDR3, as DNA: TGCAGTGCTAGGGAGTGGACAGGGGAAGACTATGGCTACACCTTC. Amino acids: CSAREWTGEDYGYTF.

The chain has TRBV2 and TRBJ2-1, with unresolved D. Germline lookup yields CDR1 SNHLY and CDR2 FYNNEI. Trimming took off 6 bases at V and 5 bases at J, with 2 bases between the two ends. The CDR3 contains 10 residues. In DNA form, the CDR3 reads TGTGCCAGCAGGGACAATGAGCAGTTCTTC. Amino acid sequence: CASRDNEQFF.

The chain combines TRBV20-1 with TRBJ2-5; D is unclear. With 1 base removed from V and 0 bases from J, the gap between germline ends came to 12 bases. The CDR3 is made up of 15 amino acids. CDR1 is DFQATT and CDR2 is SNEGSKA in the germline V gene (reference sequence). The CDR3 loop reads CSARVKLRYQETQYF. The CDR3 DNA follows: TGCAGTGCTAGAGTAAAGCTAAGATACCAAGAGACCCAGTACTTC.

The chain links TRBV6-2 or TRBV6-3 to TRBJ1-5, with D maybe TRBD1 (5 bases). Trimming shortened V by 0 bases and J by 2 bases, and 11 bases separated the two germline ends. The CDR3 spans 16 residues. In germline, CDR1 is MNHEY, CDR2 SVGEGT. CDR3 nucleotides: TGTGCCAGCAGTTACTCCAGGCAGGGAGGCAATCAGCCCCAGCATTTT. This gives the protein CASSYSRQGGNQPQHF.

CDR3 sequence reads: CSATREWDEQYF. The CDR3 DNA follows: TGCAGTGCAACGCGGGAGTGGGACGAGCAGTACTTC. The chain combines TRBV20-1 with TRBJ2-7, with 7 bases fitting TRBD2. The CDR3 loop spans 12 amino acids. Germline CDR1 is DFQATT and CDR2 is SNEGSKA (reference sequence). V dropped 6 bases and J dropped 5; count of bases not matched to a gene: 7.

Many counts were recorded for this clonotype. V usage is TRBV27 and J usage is TRBJ1-5; D may be TRBD1 (5 bases). The CDR3 has 15 amino acids. V was cut by 4 bases and J by 0 bases, with 10 bases left in between. Germline V gene lookup returns CDR1 MNHEY and CDR2 SMNVEV (reference sequence). CDR3: CASSSGPYSNQPQHF. The CDR3 DNA sequence: TGTGCCAGCAGTTCGGGACCGTATAGCAATCAGCCCCAGCATTTT.

This clonotype was seen ten or more times. The V and J genes are TRBV6-2 or TRBV6-3 and TRBJ1-2, with a weak D call TRBD1 (6 bases). CDR1 and CDR2 from the germline V gene are MNHEY and SVGEGT. CDR3 size: 13 residues. Deletions cut 2 bases from V and 7 bases from J, with 11 bases between. The CDR3 here is CASSYKGGGGYTF. Here the CDR3 DNA reads TGTGCCAGCAGTTACAAAGGGGGAGGTGGCTACACCTTC.

This clonotype was counted a few times. V is TRBV20-1 and J is TRBJ2-2; 11 bases are shared with TRBD2. This CDR3 has 16 residues. Germline V gene data show CDR1 as DFQATT and CDR2 as SNEGSKA (reference sequence). V lost 6 bases to trimming and J lost 7 bases; unmatched junction nucleotides: 13. The CDR3 bases are TGCAGTGCAGGAAAACTAGCGGGAGCAGTGGGCGGGGAGCTGTTTTTT. It is translated as CSAGKLAGAVGGELFF.

This clonotype appeared a few times. In DNA form, the CDR3 reads TGCAGTGCTAGAAAGGGGGCCGGGGGTTCGGCTGAAGCTTTCTTT. It codes for CSARKGAGGSAEAFF. The rearrangement joins TRBV20-1 to TRBJ1-1, with 7 bases matching TRBD1. The V and J ends lost 2 bases and 6 bases, in that order; junction bases with no gene match: 12. Germline assignment: CDR1 DFQATT and CDR2 SNEGSKA (reference sequence). The CDR3 extends over 15 amino acids.

V and J are TRBV29-1 and TRBJ2-7, with D perhaps matching TRBD1 (5 bases). Germline values: CDR1 SQVTM, CDR2 ANQGSEA. This CDR3 spans 13 amino acids. Trimming took 4 bases from V and 1 from J, leaving 11 bases between them. The CDR3 sequence: CSVAQVVSYEQYF. CDR3 coding DNA: TGCAGCGTTGCACAGGTGGTTTCCTACGAGCAGTACTTC.

This chain uses TRBV29-1 with TRBJ1-2; unclear D gene. Germline V gene data show CDR1 as SQVTM and CDR2 as ANQGSEA. Between the trimmed V and J ends, which lost 4 bases and 0 bases, there was a span of 9 bases. The CDR3 spans 13 residues. The chain's CDR3 is CSVVKDPNYGYTF. The CDR3 region has the DNA TGCAGCGTTGTGAAGGACCCTAACTATGGCTACACCTTC.